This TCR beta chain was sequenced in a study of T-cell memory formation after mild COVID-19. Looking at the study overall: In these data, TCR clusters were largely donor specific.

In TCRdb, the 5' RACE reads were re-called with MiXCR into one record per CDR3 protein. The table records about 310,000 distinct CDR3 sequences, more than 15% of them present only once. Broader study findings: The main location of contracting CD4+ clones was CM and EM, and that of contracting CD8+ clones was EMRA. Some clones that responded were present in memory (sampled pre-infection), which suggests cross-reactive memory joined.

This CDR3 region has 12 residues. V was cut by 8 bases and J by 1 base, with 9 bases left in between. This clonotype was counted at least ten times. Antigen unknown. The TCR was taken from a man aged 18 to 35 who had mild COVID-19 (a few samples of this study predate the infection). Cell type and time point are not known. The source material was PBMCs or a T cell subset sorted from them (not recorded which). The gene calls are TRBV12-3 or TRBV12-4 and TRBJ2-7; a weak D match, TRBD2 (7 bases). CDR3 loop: CASEGGSYEQYF. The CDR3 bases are TGTGCCAGCGAGGGGGGGTCCTACGAGCAGTACTTC.